This T cell receptor (beta chain) came from a study of CD8 T cells in ankylosing spondylitis. This clonotype was recorded many times. The antigen remains undetermined. The V gene's germline CDR1 is SGHRS and CDR2 YFSETQ. The CDR3 is 14 amino acids. Trimming stripped 6 bases from V and 5 bases from J, with 15 bases between. It was by quantitative 5'-RACE with molecular barcodes that TCR beta libraries were made. TCRdb re-called the 5' RACE reads through MiXCR, storing one row per CDR3 protein. The table records about 240,000 distinct CDR3 sequences, around 7.8% of them present only once. Study-level results: For ankylosing spondylitis blood, a TCR beta motif of roughly 8 highly homologous variants appeared characteristic. Reported data indicate significant enrichment of disease-linked clones within matched ankylosing spondylitis synovial fluid.

The clonotype was recovered from a male donor with ankylosing spondylitis or in good health (not recorded which). This rearrangement joins TRBV5-1 to TRBJ2-1, with D perhaps TRBD2 (6 bases). Sequences were obtained from blood, either unsorted or a sorted T cell fraction (not recorded which). In nucleotides, the CDR3 is TGCGCCAGCACGATCGCTAGCGCAAACAATGAGCAGTTCTTC. This translates into CASTIASANNEQFF. Together with reference TRBV5-1 and TRBJ2-1, the CDR3 gives the full variable domain: KAGVTQTPRYLIKTRGQQVTLSCSPISGHRSVSWYQQTPGQGLQFLFEYFSETQRNKGNFPGRFSGRQFSNSRSEMNVSTLELGDSALYLCASTIASANNEQFFGPGTRLTVL.